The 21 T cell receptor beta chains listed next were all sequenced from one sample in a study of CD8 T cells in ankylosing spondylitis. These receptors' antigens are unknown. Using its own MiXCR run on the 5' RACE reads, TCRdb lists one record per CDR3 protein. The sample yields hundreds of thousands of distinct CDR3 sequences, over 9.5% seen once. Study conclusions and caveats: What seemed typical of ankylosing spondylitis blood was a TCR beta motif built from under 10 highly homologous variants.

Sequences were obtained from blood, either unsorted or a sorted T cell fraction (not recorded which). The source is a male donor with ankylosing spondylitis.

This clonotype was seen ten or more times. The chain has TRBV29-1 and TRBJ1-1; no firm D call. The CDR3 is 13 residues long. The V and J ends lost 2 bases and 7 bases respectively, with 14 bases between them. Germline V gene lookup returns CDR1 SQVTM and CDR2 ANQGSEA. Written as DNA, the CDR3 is TGCAGCGTTGAACGATACGACAAGATTGAAGCTTTCTTT. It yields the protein CSVERYDKIEAFF.

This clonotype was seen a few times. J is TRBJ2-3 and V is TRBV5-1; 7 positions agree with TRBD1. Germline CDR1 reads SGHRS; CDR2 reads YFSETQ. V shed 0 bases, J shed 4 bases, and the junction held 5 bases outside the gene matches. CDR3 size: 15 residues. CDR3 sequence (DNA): TGCGCCAGCAGCTTGGCGGGACAGTACTCAGATACGCAGTATTTT. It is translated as CASSLAGQYSDTQYF.

CDR3 bases: TGTGCCAGCAGGGGAGGTCTGGCGGGAGGAGAAGAGACCCAGTACTTC. Amino acids: CASRGGLAGGEETQYF. This chain uses TRBV27 with TRBJ2-5, with 8 nucleotides matching TRBD2. V trimming: 6 bases; J trimming: 3 bases; junction bases outside the gene matches: 12. Germline V gives CDR1 MNHEY, CDR2 SMNVEV (reference sequence). CDR3 length: 16 amino acids.

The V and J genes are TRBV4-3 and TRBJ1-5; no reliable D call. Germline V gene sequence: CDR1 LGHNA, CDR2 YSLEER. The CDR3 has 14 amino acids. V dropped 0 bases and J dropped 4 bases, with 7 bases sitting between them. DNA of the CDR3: TGCGCCAGCAGCCAAGAATGGGTGAATCAGCCCCAGCATTTT. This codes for CASSQEWVNQPQHF.

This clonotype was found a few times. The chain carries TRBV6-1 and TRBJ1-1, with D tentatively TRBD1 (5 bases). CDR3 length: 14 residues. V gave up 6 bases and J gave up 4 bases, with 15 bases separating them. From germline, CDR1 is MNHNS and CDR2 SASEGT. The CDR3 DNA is TGTGCCAGCAGCCTTGAAATGGGGGGCACTGAAGCTTTCTTT. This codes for CASSLEMGGTEAFF.

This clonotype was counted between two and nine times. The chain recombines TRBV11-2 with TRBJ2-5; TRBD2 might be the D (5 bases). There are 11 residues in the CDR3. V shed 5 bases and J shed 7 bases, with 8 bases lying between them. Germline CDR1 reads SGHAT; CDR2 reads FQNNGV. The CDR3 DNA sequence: TGTGCCAGCAGCCCAGGACTGACCCAGTACTTC. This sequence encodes CASSPGLTQYF. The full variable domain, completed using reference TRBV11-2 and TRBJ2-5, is EAGVAQSPRYKIIEKRQSVAFWCNPISGHATLYWYQQILGQGPKLLIQFQNNGVVDDSQLPKDRFSAERLKGVDSTLKIQPAKLEDSAVYLCASSPGLTQYFGPGTRLLVL.

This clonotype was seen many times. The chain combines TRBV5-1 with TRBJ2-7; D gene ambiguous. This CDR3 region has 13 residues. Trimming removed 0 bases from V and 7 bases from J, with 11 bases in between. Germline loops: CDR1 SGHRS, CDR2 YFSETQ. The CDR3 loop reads CASSLATGMEQYF. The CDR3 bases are TGCGCCAGCAGCTTGGCGACTGGCATGGAGCAGTACTTC.

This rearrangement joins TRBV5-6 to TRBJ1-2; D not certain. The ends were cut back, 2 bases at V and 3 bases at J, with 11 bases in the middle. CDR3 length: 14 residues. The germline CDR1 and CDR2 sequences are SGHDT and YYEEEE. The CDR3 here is CASSFTSRDYGYTF. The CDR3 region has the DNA TGTGCCAGCAGCTTCACATCCCGGGACTATGGCTACACCTTC.

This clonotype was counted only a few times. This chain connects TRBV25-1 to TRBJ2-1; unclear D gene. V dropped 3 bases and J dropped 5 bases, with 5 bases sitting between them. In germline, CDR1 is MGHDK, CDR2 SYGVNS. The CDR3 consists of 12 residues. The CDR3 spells CASSERDNEQFF. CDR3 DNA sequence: TGTGCCAGCAGTGAGAGAGACAATGAGCAGTTCTTC.

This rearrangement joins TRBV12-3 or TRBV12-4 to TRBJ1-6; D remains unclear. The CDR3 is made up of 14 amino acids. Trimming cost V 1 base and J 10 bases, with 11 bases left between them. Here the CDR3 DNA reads TGTGCCAGCAGTTTAGTGGACGGGAGGTCACCCCTCCACTTT. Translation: CASSLVDGRSPLHF.

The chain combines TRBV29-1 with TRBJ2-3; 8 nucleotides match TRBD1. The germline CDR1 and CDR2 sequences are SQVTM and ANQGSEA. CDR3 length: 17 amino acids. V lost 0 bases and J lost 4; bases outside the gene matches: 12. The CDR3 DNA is TGCAGCGTTGAAGAGGCCCTCGGACAGGGCTTTGCAGATACGCAGTATTTT. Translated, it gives CSVEEALGQGFADTQYF.

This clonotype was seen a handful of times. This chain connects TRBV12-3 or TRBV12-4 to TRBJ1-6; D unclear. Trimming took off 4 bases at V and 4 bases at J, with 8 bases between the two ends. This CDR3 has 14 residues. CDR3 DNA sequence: TGTGCCAGCAGTTACGAAGGTTATAATTCACCCCTCCACTTT. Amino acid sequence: CASSYEGYNSPLHF.

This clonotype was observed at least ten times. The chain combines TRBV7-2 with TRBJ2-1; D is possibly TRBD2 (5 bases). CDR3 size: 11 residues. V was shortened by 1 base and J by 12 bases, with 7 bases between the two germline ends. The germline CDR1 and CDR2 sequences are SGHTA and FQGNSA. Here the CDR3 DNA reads TGTGCCAGCAGCTTAGGCGGGTGGCAGTTCTTC. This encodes CASSLGGWQFF.

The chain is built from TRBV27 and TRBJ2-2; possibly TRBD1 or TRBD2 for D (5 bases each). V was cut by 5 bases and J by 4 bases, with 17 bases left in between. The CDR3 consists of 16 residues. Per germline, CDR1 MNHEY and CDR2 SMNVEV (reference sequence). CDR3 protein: CASSPLGVAGTGELFF. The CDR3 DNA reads TGTGCCAGCAGTCCCCTAGGGGTGGCGGGCACCGGGGAGCTGTTTTTT.

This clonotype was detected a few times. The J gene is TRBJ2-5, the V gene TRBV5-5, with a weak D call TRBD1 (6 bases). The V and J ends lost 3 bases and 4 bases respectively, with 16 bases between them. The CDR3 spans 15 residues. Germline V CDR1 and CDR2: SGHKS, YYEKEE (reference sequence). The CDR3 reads CASSYGPLRGETQYF. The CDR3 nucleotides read TGTGCCAGCAGCTACGGACCCCTCAGGGGAGAGACCCAGTACTTC.

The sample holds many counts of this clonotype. The CDR3 loop is CASSYQGSYGYTF. The CDR3 DNA reads TGTGCCAGCAGTTACCAGGGGAGCTATGGCTACACCTTC. The chain recombines TRBV6-6 with TRBJ1-2; maybe TRBD1 (6 bases). V lost 2 bases and J 4 bases, leaving 8 bases between the germline ends. Per germline, CDR1 MNHNY and CDR2 SVGAGI (reference sequence). The CDR3 loop spans 13 amino acids.

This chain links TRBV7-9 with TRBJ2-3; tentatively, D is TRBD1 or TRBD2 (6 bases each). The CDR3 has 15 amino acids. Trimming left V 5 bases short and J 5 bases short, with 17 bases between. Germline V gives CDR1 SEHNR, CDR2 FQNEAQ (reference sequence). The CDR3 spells CASSKAWGAEDTQYF. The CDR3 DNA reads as TGTGCCAGCAGCAAAGCGTGGGGGGCGGAAGATACGCAGTATTTT.

The CDR3 reads CASSLQDRGANYGYTF. The CDR3 coding sequence is TGTGCCAGCAGCTTACAAGACAGGGGAGCAAACTATGGCTACACCTTC. The chain employs TRBV7-8 and TRBJ1-2; 8 bases align to TRBD1. V was pared by 2 bases and J by 2 bases, with 7 bases of the junction left unmatched. From germline, CDR1 is SGHVS and CDR2 FQNEAQ. This CDR3 is 16 amino acids long.

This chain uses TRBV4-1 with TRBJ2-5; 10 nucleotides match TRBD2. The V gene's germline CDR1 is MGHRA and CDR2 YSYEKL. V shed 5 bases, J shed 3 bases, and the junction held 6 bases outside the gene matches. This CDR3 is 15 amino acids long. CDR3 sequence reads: CASSSAAGGEETQYF. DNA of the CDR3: TGCGCCAGCAGCTCGGCAGCGGGAGGGGAAGAGACCCAGTACTTC.

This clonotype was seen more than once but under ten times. The CDR3 protein is CASSRLAGGYDTQYF. The DNA for the CDR3 is TGTGCCAGCAGTCGACTAGCGGGGGGTTATGATACGCAGTATTTT. The chain recombines TRBV6-1 with TRBJ2-3; 13 nucleotides match TRBD2. The CDR3 is made up of 15 amino acids. Germline V gene lookup returns CDR1 MNHNS and CDR2 SASEGT. V shed 5 bases, J shed 6 bases, and the junction held 5 bases outside the gene matches.

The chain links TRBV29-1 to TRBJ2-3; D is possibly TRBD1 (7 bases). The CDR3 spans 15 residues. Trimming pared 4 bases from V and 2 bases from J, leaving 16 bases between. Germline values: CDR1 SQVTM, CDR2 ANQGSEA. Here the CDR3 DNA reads TGCAGCGTTGCAGGCAGGGGGGTTCCCACAGATACGCAGTATTTT. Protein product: CSVAGRGVPTDTQYF.